One and the same sample provided the 28 T cell receptor beta chains below, sequenced in a study of cytomegalovirus exposure and HLA in healthy donors. This PCR relied on a set of 60 Vbeta primers and 13 Jbeta primers. The data were produced by immunoSEQ multiplex PCR, yet TCRdb's version contains in-frame clones alone and is incomplete. The sample has around 55,000 clones; approximately 71% are singletons. The sample consisted of PBMCs. Every receptor here comes from a man in his forties or fifties in good health and CMV-seropositive.

This rearrangement joins TRBV10-3 to TRBJ2-3; 11 bases map to TRBD2. Losses at the gene ends were 3 bases for V and 1 base for J; bases not matched to a gene: 6. The CDR3 contains 17 residues. CDR1 and CDR2 from the germline V gene are ENHRY and SYGVKD. CDR3 bases: TGTGCCATCAGTGAAGCTAAGACTAGCGGGGGCACAGATACGCAGTATTTT. It translates to CAISEAKTSGGTDTQYF.

In its sample, this clone was seen once. The chain uses TRBV7-8 and TRBJ2-1; 12 nucleotides align to TRBD2. The CDR3 is made up of 19 amino acids. V shed 7 bases, J shed 7 bases, and the junction held 20 bases outside the gene matches. Per germline, CDR1 SGHVS and CDR2 FQNEAQ. The CDR3 DNA follows: TGTGCCAGCATCCGAAGAGGACTAGCGGGGACGAGTGGGGCGAATGAGCAGTTCTTC. Protein product: CASIRRGLAGTSGANEQFF.

To note about this clone: Without the conserved terminal phenylalanine or tryptophan, this CDR3 likely stems from a read error. V and J are TRBV2 and TRBJ1-1; no firm D call. This CDR3 comprises 16 residues. Germline V gene sequence: CDR1 SNHLY, CDR2 FYNNEI. V gave up 0 bases and J gave up 5 bases, with 16 bases separating them. The CDR3 DNA sequence: TGTGCCAGCAGTGAAGCCCCTGTTACACAGTATACTGAAGCTTTCGTT. Residues: CASSEAPVTQYTEAFV.

This clone was recorded once. V is TRBV10-1 and J is TRBJ2-7; TRBD1 agrees at 7 bases. Germline CDR1 reads WNHNN; CDR2 reads SYGVQD (reference sequence). Trimming cost V 4 bases and J 3 bases; bases outside gene matches: 6. This CDR3 is built from 14 residues. For the CDR3, the DNA is TGCGCCAGCAGTGGGGGACAGAGAGACTACGAGCAGTACTTC. Protein: CASSGGQRDYEQYF.

This rearrangement joins TRBV6-5 to TRBJ1-1; no reliable D call. The CDR3 has 16 amino acids. V was shortened by 2 bases and J by 0 bases, with 13 bases between the two germline ends. Looked up from germline, CDR1 is MNHEY and CDR2 is SVGAGI. The CDR3 nucleotides are TGTGCCAGCAGTTACCTTAGTCGCGGCTTGAACACTGAAGCTTTCTTT. Translated: CASSYLSRGLNTEAFF.

V is TRBV7-9 and J is TRBJ2-3; 9 bases map to TRBD1. The CDR3 runs 14 residues. J lost 4 bases, V lost 5 bases, and 4 bases had no gene match. CDR1 is SEHNR and CDR2 is FQNEAQ in the germline V gene (reference sequence). The CDR3 spells CASSHWTGADTQYF. The CDR3 DNA reads TGTGCCAGCAGCCATTGGACAGGGGCAGATACGCAGTATTTT.

This chain connects TRBV7-3 to TRBJ2-3; possible D gene TRBD2, 5 bases. This CDR3 has 15 residues. From germline, CDR1 is SGHTA and CDR2 FQGTGA. V lost 4 bases, J lost 1 base, and 12 bases lay in between. In nucleotides, the CDR3 is TGTGCCAGCAGCTCTGGTCCCGGGGGCACAGATACGCAGTATTTT. Its translation is CASSSGPGGTDTQYF.

The chain uses TRBV4-3 and TRBJ2-1; 7 bases are shared with TRBD1. The CDR3 runs to 18 residues. Trimming removed 0 bases from V and 9 bases from J; junction bases left unmatched: 17. The V gene's germline CDR1 is LGHNA and CDR2 YSLEER. The CDR3 DNA follows: TGCGCCAGCAGCCAAGATAGGCCAAGGGGGCTGGAAGTCGGTGAGCAGTTCTTC. Amino acid sequence: CASSQDRPRGLEVGEQFF.

The chain couples TRBV11-2 to TRBJ2-1, with 10 bases identical to TRBD1. The V and J ends lost 0 bases and 4 bases, in that order; junction bases with no gene match: 12. This CDR3 comprises 19 residues. Germline V CDR1 and CDR2: SGHAT, FQNNGV. CDR3 DNA sequence: TGTGCCAGCAGCTTAGACGGATCGTTGCGGGACAGGGGTTACAATGAGCAGTTCTTC. Amino acids: CASSLDGSLRDRGYNEQFF.

This rearrangement joins TRBV5-1 to TRBJ1-1, with 9 bases lining up with TRBD1. V lost 1 base to trimming and J lost 6 bases; unmatched junction nucleotides: 10. This CDR3 spans 16 amino acids. Germline CDR1 reads SGHRS; CDR2 reads YFSETQ. The CDR3 coding sequence is TGCGCCAGCAGCTTGAGGATGACACAGGGGGCGGCTGAAGCTTTCTTT. Translated, it gives CASSLRMTQGAAEAFF. Supplemented by reference TRBV5-1 and TRBJ1-1, the full variable domain reads KAGVTQTPRYLIKTRGQQVTLSCSPISGHRSVSWYQQTPGQGLQFLFEYFSETQRNKGNFPGRFSGRQFSNSRSEMNVSTLELGDSALYLCASSLRMTQGAAEAFFGQGTRLTVV.

The chain couples TRBV30 to TRBJ1-1; the D is unclear. CDR3 length: 13 amino acids. Trimming left V 3 bases short and J 4 bases short, with 12 bases between. CDR1 and CDR2 (germline): GTSNPN, SVGIG (reference sequence). The CDR3 DNA reads TGTGCCTGGAGGCAGGCGGGTGGCACTGAAGCTTTCTTT. It is translated as CAWRQAGGTEAFF.

The chain combines TRBV18 with TRBJ1-1; 9 bases match TRBD1. Germline CDR1 and CDR2: KGHSH and LQKENI. This CDR3 is built from 14 residues. Germline trimming cut 1 base from V and 3 bases from J; bases unmatched to any gene: 0. The chain's CDR3 is CASSPRQGDTEAFF. The CDR3 region has the DNA TGTGCCAGCTCACCACGACAGGGGGACACTGAAGCTTTCTTT.

The V and J genes are TRBV6-7 and TRBJ2-5, with TRBD2 matching 12 bases. TRBV6-7 is annotated as an ORF whose role is uncertain. CDR3 length: 18 residues. The CDR3 DNA reads TGTTCGGCGGGGCTGACTAGCGGGGGAAGGGGCTACCAAGAGACCCAGTACTTC. Residues: CSAGLTSGGRGYQETQYF.

V usage is TRBV18 and J usage is TRBJ1-1; 7 bases agree with TRBD1. Germline lookup yields CDR1 KGHSH and CDR2 LQKENI. J gave up 4 bases and V 1 base, and 6 bases lay outside the gene matches. The CDR3 runs 15 residues. CDR3 protein: CASSPLGQARTEAFF. CDR3 DNA sequence: TGTGCCAGCTCACCACTTGGACAGGCACGCACTGAAGCTTTCTTT.

This clone was detected only a few times. The V call is TRBV6-6, the J call TRBJ1-2, with D unresolved. This CDR3 has 11 amino acids. Per the germline V gene, CDR1 is MNHNY and CDR2 is SVGAGI (reference sequence). CDR3 loop: CAEGVGYGYTF. The CDR3 nucleotides are TGTGCAGAGGGAGTGGGGTATGGCTACACCTTC.

V usage is TRBV7-2 and J usage is TRBJ1-2; unclear D gene. From germline, CDR1 is SGHTA and CDR2 FQGNSA. The CDR3 runs 14 residues. The V end was cut by 5 bases, the J end by 4 bases, with 14 bases between. The CDR3 DNA sequence: TGTGCCAGCAGCGCCCTAGAAGGAGGCTATGGCTACACCTTC. Its translation is CASSALEGGYGYTF. Variable domain in full (rest from reference TRBV7-2 and TRBJ1-2): GAGVSQSPSNKVTEKGKDVELRCDPISGHTALYWYRQSLGQGLEFLIYFQGNSAPDKSGLPSDRFSAERTGGSVSTLTIQRTQQEDSAVYLCASSALEGGYGYTFGSGTRLTVV.

V usage is TRBV5-4 and J usage is TRBJ2-7, with D perhaps TRBD1 (5 bases). V was trimmed by 4 bases and J by 4 bases, leaving 9 bases between them. CDR1 SGHNT and CDR2 YYREEE come from the germline V gene (reference sequence). The CDR3 runs 12 residues. The CDR3 spells CASSVDSYEQYF. CDR3 DNA sequence: TGTGCCAGCAGCGTCGACAGTTACGAGCAGTACTTC. Variable domain in full (rest from reference TRBV5-4 and TRBJ2-7): ETGVTQSPTHLIKTRGQQVTLRCSSQSGHNTVSWYQQALGQGPQFIFQYYREEENGRGNFPPRFSGLQFPNYSSELNVNALELDDSALYLCASSVDSYEQYFGPGTRLTVT.

This chain joins TRBV20-1 and TRBJ2-5; D is ambiguous. The CDR3 contains 11 residues. V shed 5 bases and J shed 5 bases, with 9 bases lying between them. CDR1 and CDR2 from the germline V gene are DFQATT and SNEGSKA (reference sequence). CDR3 nucleotides: TGCAGTGCTGAGGCAGACGAGACCCAGTACTTC. It translates to CSAEADETQYF.

The V and J genes are TRBV9 and TRBJ2-1, with 10 bases identical to TRBD2. Trimming took 4 bases from V and 10 from J; bases not matched to a gene: 14. From germline, CDR1 is SGDLS and CDR2 YYNGEE. The CDR3 sequence is 16 residues long. CDR3 protein: CASSPRGSGGAIEQFF. For the CDR3, the DNA is TGTGCCAGCAGCCCGAGGGGGAGCGGGGGGGCCATAGAGCAGTTCTTC.

The DNA of the CDR3 is TGCGCCAGCAGCCCGACAGGGACCCTTTATGAAAAACTGTTTTTT. Its protein product is CASSPTGTLYEKLFF. The V gene is TRBV4-1, the J gene TRBJ1-4; the match to TRBD1 covers 7 bases. The V gene end was trimmed by 4 bases and the J gene end by 6 bases; junction bases not matched to a gene: 8. Germline CDR1 and CDR2: MGHRA and YSYEKL. This CDR3 region has 15 residues.

For this clone: This likely traces to a read error, being one base from a far larger clone. Given the absence of the conserved phenylalanine or tryptophan at the CDR3 end, a read error is likely. J is TRBJ1-1 and V is TRBV6-5; 10 positions agree with TRBD1. The CDR3 has 13 amino acids. Germline trimming cut 6 bases from V and 5 bases from J; bases unmatched to any gene: 3. The germline V gene encodes CDR1 MNHEY and CDR2 SVGAGI. In DNA form, the CDR3 reads TGTGCCAGCAGGCGACAGGGGGCAACTGAAGCTTTCTTG. The encoded protein is CASRRQGATEAFL.

This clone was seen more than once but under ten times. The V call is TRBV29-1, the J call TRBJ2-5; 7 bases map to TRBD2. The J segment lost 0 bases and the V segment lost 5 bases, leaving 9 bases of the junction unmatched. The CDR3 consists of 15 residues. Germline assignment: CDR1 SQVTM and CDR2 ANQGSEA. The DNA of the CDR3 is TGCAGCGTTAAAAAACAACTAGCGTACCAAGAGACCCAGTACTTC. Its protein is CSVKKQLAYQETQYF.

The chain uses TRBV10-2 and TRBJ1-2; 11 bases align to TRBD1. Per germline, CDR1 WSHSY and CDR2 SAAADI. The CDR3 loop spans 14 amino acids. Losses at the gene ends were 4 bases for V and 4 bases for J; bases not matched to a gene: 2. The CDR3 coding sequence is TGCGCCAGCAGTGGGACAGGGGGCGGCTATGGCTACACCTTC. This encodes CASSGTGGGYGYTF.

The chain joins TRBV2 to TRBJ2-3; TRBD2 matches 15 bases. Germline trimming cut 7 bases from V and 4 bases from J; bases unmatched to any gene: 9. The CDR3 is made up of 17 amino acids. Germline V gene lookup returns CDR1 SNHLY and CDR2 FYNNEI. DNA of the CDR3: TGTGCCAGCACCCGCGGACTAGCGGGGGGGCATGCAGATACGCAGTATTTT. As protein: CASTRGLAGGHADTQYF.

This clone was recorded a few times. This sequence joins TRBV25-1 and TRBJ2-5; D gene ambiguous. The CDR3 is 16 amino acids. Germline-derived CDR1 and CDR2 are MGHDK and SYGVNS. The V end was cut by 3 bases, the J end by 0 bases, with 14 bases between. The CDR3 here is CASSDRARLYQETQYF. The DNA for the CDR3 is TGTGCCAGCAGTGATAGAGCGCGATTGTACCAAGAGACCCAGTACTTC.

The chain has TRBV4-1 and TRBJ2-7; 12 nucleotides agree with TRBD1. The CDR3 extends over 19 amino acids. The V and J ends lost 6 bases and 7 bases, in that order; junction bases with no gene match: 22. Germline-derived CDR1 and CDR2 are MGHRA and YSYEKL. In nucleotides, the CDR3 is TGCGCCAGCAGAAGGGACAGGGGGCCTTGGGACTCCCTGGGTTATGAGCAGTACTTC. Translating it yields CASRRDRGPWDSLGYEQYF.

This clone appeared a few times. V usage is TRBV7-9 and J usage is TRBJ2-1; the match to TRBD1 covers 7 bases. CDR1 SEHNR and CDR2 FQNEAQ come from the germline V gene (reference sequence). J lost 8 bases, V lost 0 bases, and 4 bases had no gene match. CDR3 size: 14 residues. CDR3 nucleotides: TGTGCCAGCAGCTTAGCGACAGGGATCCATGAGCAGTTCTTC. The encoded protein is CASSLATGIHEQFF.

The chain has TRBV27 and TRBJ1-6; D is unclear. Trimming removed 6 bases at V and 0 bases at J, with 12 bases between. The germline V gene encodes CDR1 MNHEY and CDR2 SMNVEV (reference sequence). The CDR3 runs to 16 residues. CDR3 in DNA: TGTGCCAGCAGCCCAACAAGAAGCTCCTATAATTCACCCCTCCACTTT. Translation: CASSPTRSSYNSPLHF.